This T cell receptor (beta chain) was captured in a study of cytomegalovirus exposure and HLA in healthy donors. The CDR3 has 14 amino acids. The V end was cut by 2 bases, the J end by 6 bases, with 11 bases between. Per the germline V gene, CDR1 is MNHEY and CDR2 is SVGAGI. PCR primers comprised 60 Vbeta and 13 Jbeta primers. Profiled with immunoSEQ multiplex PCR; TCRdb holds only in-frame clones, not every one. The sample carries roughly 150,000 clones, 75% to 90% recorded once. The origin of this receptor is a man aged 50-59 years in good health and CMV-seropositive. Sequencing was carried out using PBMCs. The chain links TRBV6-5 to TRBJ2-1; tentative D call: TRBD1 (6 bases). CDR3 residues: CASSYVQGSNEQFF. The DNA of the CDR3 is TGTGCCAGCAGTTACGTTCAGGGGAGCAATGAGCAGTTCTTC.